A single sample is the source of the 29 T cell receptor beta chains below, sequenced in a study of human T cells and chemical hapten exposure. TCRdb reprocessed the RACE reads with MiXCR, giving one entry per CDR3 protein. The repertoire holds 89,000 or so distinct CDR3 sequences, with approximately 7% as singletons. Time point reported: patch test 2, 6 weeks after DPC sensitization. Regarding treatment: therapeutic diphenylcyclopropenone sensitization with weekly scalp DPC. Sequenced here: whole blood, sampled in connection with sensitization to the hapten diphenylcyclopropenone (DPC). Source of these receptors: a woman in her 30s with alopecia areata. Some clones in this sample may be carry-over from other donors' samples.

The table lists this clonotype with a few counts. This CDR3 is CASSLNPGQETQYF. CDR3 bases: TGTGCCAGCAGCTTAAATCCAGGACAAGAGACCCAGTACTTC. The rearrangement links TRBV7-3 to TRBJ2-5; D is unresolved. Deletions cut 1 base from V and 2 bases from J, with 8 bases between. This CDR3 has 14 residues. CDR1 is SGHTA, CDR2 FQGTGA, per germline. The whole variable domain, remainder taken from reference TRBV7-3 and TRBJ2-5, is GAGVSQTPSNKVTEKGKYVELRCDPISGHTALYWYRQSLGQGPEFLIYFQGTGAADDSGLPNDRFFAVRPEGSVSTLKIQRTERGDSAVYLCASSLNPGQETQYFGPGTRLLVL.

This clonotype showed up just a few times. The chain uses TRBV29-1 and TRBJ1-1; 7 bases are shared with TRBD1. The CDR3 runs 13 residues. Germline CDR1 and CDR2: SQVTM and ANQGSEA. V was clipped by 7 bases and J by 5 bases; unmatched bases: 10. The CDR3: CSAGEFRGTEAFF. The CDR3 DNA sequence: TGCAGCGCCGGGGAATTCAGGGGGACTGAAGCTTTCTTT.

CDR3 DNA sequence: TGTGCCACCAGTGATCGCATTAGTACCGGGGAGCTGTTTTTT. It encodes CATSDRISTGELFF. The chain employs TRBV24-1 and TRBJ2-2, with D unresolved. Germline loops: CDR1 KGHDR, CDR2 SFDVKD. V lost 3 bases to trimming and J lost 5 bases, with 9 bases between them. This CDR3 is built from 14 residues.

The table lists this clonotype with many counts. The chain carries TRBV2 and TRBJ1-3, with unresolved D. CDR3 length: 13 amino acids. Per the germline V gene, CDR1 is SNHLY and CDR2 is FYNNEI. V shed 1 base and J shed 6 bases, with 7 bases lying between them. This CDR3 reads CASSEGLENTIYF. DNA for the CDR3: TGTGCCAGCAGTGAAGGTTTAGAAAACACCATATATTTT.

This clonotype was seen repeatedly, ten times or more. An end of the junction does not agree with germline; a read error may underlie this. CDR3 in amino acids: CASSLGPIYEQYF. The CDR3, as DNA: TGTGCCAGCAGTTTAGGCCCTATCTACGAGCAGTACTTC. This chain joins TRBV7-2 and TRBJ2-7; D remains unclear. This CDR3 is built from 13 residues. Germline V gene sequence: CDR1 SGHTA, CDR2 FQGNSA.

This clonotype was detected a few times. V is TRBV6-1 and J is TRBJ2-1; 8 bases are shared with TRBD1. Trimming took 2 bases from V and 2 from J; bases not matched to a gene: 14. CDR1 MNHNS and CDR2 SASEGT come from the germline V gene. The CDR3 runs to 19 residues. CDR3 in amino acids: CASSESPSLVQGAYNEQFF. The CDR3, as DNA: TGTGCCAGCAGTGAATCGCCATCCTTGGTACAGGGGGCCTACAATGAGCAGTTCTTC.

This clonotype has just a few counts. The V gene is TRBV5-4, the J gene TRBJ2-4, with 8 nucleotides matching TRBD1. The germline V gene encodes CDR1 SGHNT and CDR2 YYREEE (reference sequence). J was trimmed by 3 bases and V by 4 bases; bases with no gene match: 6. This CDR3 is built from 15 residues. The CDR3: CASSRTGKGKNIQYF. The DNA for the CDR3 is TGTGCCAGCAGCCGGACAGGGAAGGGCAAAAACATTCAGTACTTC. The complete variable domain, with remaining parts taken from reference TRBV5-4 and TRBJ2-4, reads ETGVTQSPTHLIKTRGQQVTLRCSSQSGHNTVSWYQQALGQGPQFIFQYYREEENGRGNFPPRFSGLQFPNYSSELNVNALELDDSALYLCASSRTGKGKNIQYFGAGTRLSVL.

This clonotype was recorded many times. The chain joins TRBV12-3 or TRBV12-4 to TRBJ1-1; D might be TRBD1 (6 bases). V lost 7 bases and J lost 0, with 12 bases in between. The CDR3 runs 14 residues. The CDR3 spells CASTRTEMNTEAFF. As DNA, the CDR3 is TGTGCCAGCACAAGGACAGAGATGAACACTGAAGCTTTCTTT.

Remarks on this clonotype: A read error may be the cause here, since a much bigger clone is one base away. The chain recombines TRBV29-1 with TRBJ2-1; D uncertain. Germline CDR1 is SQVTM and CDR2 is ANQGSEA. The CDR3 contains 16 residues. The chain's CDR3 is CSFDIPRSSSYNEQFF. The CDR3 DNA is TGCAGCTTTGATATCCCTAGATCGAGCTCCTACAATGAGCAGTTCTTC.

This clonotype was seen many times. The chain joins TRBV6-1 to TRBJ1-6, with 7 bases identical to TRBD1. J was trimmed by 7 bases and V by 7 bases; bases with no gene match: 7. The CDR3 runs to 14 residues. CDR1 is MNHNS and CDR2 is SASEGT in the germline V gene. The CDR3 nucleotides are TGTGCCAGCAAAATTGGGACAGTAAATTCACCCCTCCACTTT. Encoded protein: CASKIGTVNSPLHF.

The V call is TRBV27, the J call TRBJ2-7; 8 bases fit TRBD1. The CDR3 runs 12 residues. V was pared by 6 bases and J by 7 bases, with 5 bases of the junction left unmatched. CDR1 is MNHEY and CDR2 is SMNVEV in the germline V gene (reference sequence). CDR3 nucleotide sequence: TGTGCCAGCAGAGACAGGGGTGCGGAGCAGTACTTC. The encoded protein is CASRDRGAEQYF.

The V gene is TRBV19, the J gene TRBJ2-1; D remains ambiguous. CDR3 length: 14 residues. V was pared by 3 bases and J by 0 bases, with 6 bases between. Germline loops: CDR1 LNHDA, CDR2 SQIVND (reference sequence). DNA for the CDR3: TGTGCCAGTAGTATGGAGTTCTCCTACAATGAGCAGTTCTTC. Residues: CASSMEFSYNEQFF.

The sample holds many counts of this clonotype. The gene calls are TRBV7-2 and TRBJ2-5; unclear D gene. The V end lost 3 bases, the J end lost 6 bases, and 8 bases lay between the germline ends. Germline CDR1 reads SGHTA; CDR2 reads FQGNSA. The CDR3 runs 12 residues. The CDR3 DNA sequence: TGTGCCAGCAGCTTTATACGTAAGACCCAGTACTTC. This gives the protein CASSFIRKTQYF.

This clonotype was recorded at least ten times. The V and J genes are TRBV14 and TRBJ2-1, with 8 bases matching TRBD2. V trimming: 3 bases; J trimming: 3 bases; junction bases outside the gene matches: 10. The germline CDR1 and CDR2 sequences are SGHDN and FVKESK. This CDR3 region has 17 residues. DNA of the CDR3: TGTGCCAGCAGCCAGGACCTAGGACTAGCAGTCTACAATGAGCAGTTCTTC. As protein: CASSQDLGLAVYNEQFF.

Comments on this clonotype: A clone one base away is much larger, so this may be a read error. The V call is TRBV3-1, the J call TRBJ2-6; 10 bases match TRBD2. The CDR3 totals 18 residues. V was pared by 3 bases and J by 3 bases, with 8 bases of the junction left unmatched. Germline values: CDR1 LGHDT, CDR2 YNNKEL (reference sequence). The CDR3 loop reads CASSQGLARGRGANVLTF. DNA for the CDR3: TGTGCCAGCAGCCAGGGACTAGCGCGGGGGCGTGGGGCCAACGTCCTGACTTTC.

Only a few counts were recorded for this clonotype. The chain combines TRBV10-2 with TRBJ2-3; tentatively, D is TRBD1 (5 bases). The CDR3 length is 14 residues. Germline assignment: CDR1 WSHSY and CDR2 SAAADI. Trimming cost V 2 bases and J 6 bases, with 12 bases left between them. The CDR3 DNA follows: TGCGCCAGCAGTGAGATAGGGGCAGGGGATACGCAGTATTTT. Protein: CASSEIGAGDTQYF.

Regarding this clonotype: One base away lies a much larger clone, so this may be a sequencing read error. The J gene is TRBJ2-3, the V gene TRBV2; 8 nucleotides line up with TRBD1. V lost 6 bases to trimming and J lost 0 bases; unmatched junction nucleotides: 2. The CDR3 is 14 amino acids. Germline-derived CDR1 and CDR2 are SNHLY and FYNNEI. CDR3 amino acids: CASRGQASTDTQYF. CDR3 in DNA: TGTGCCAGCAGGGGACAGGCTAGCACAGATACGCAGTATTTT.

This clonotype was counted ten times or more. The chain uses TRBV12-3 or TRBV12-4 and TRBJ1-2; no clear D. This CDR3 comprises 14 residues. Between the trimmed V and J ends, which lost 1 base and 0 bases, there was a span of 6 bases. The CDR3 sequence: CASSLVPSNYGYTF. As DNA, the CDR3 is TGTGCCAGCAGTTTAGTCCCTTCTAACTATGGCTACACCTTC.

There are many counts of this clonotype. As DNA, the CDR3 is TGTGCCAGCAGCTTAGTAGGGAACACTGAAGCTTTCTTT. Its translation is CASSLVGNTEAFF. The rearrangement links TRBV11-1 to TRBJ1-1; no clear D. The CDR3 has 13 amino acids. Trimming cost V 1 base and J 1 base, with 4 bases left between them. The germline V gene has CDR1 SGHAT and CDR2 FQDESV (reference sequence).

Concerning this clonotype: A much larger clone is a single base away; this may be a read error. This rearrangement joins TRBV5-6 to TRBJ1-1; the D is unclear. This CDR3 is 13 amino acids long. Germline CDR1 SGHDT, CDR2 YYEEEE. The V gene lost 4 bases and the J gene lost 8 bases, with 15 bases spanning the gap. CDR3 protein: CASSPDRAKEAFF. CDR3 sequence (DNA): TGTGCCAGCAGCCCCGACCGGGCGAAAGAAGCTTTCTTT.

This clonotype appeared many times. V usage is TRBV12-3 or TRBV12-4 and J usage is TRBJ1-4, with 7 bases matching TRBD1. The CDR3 sequence is 14 residues long. V lost 5 bases, J lost 7 bases, and 7 bases stayed unmatched. CDR3 loop: CASSLRQGSEKLFF. For the CDR3, the DNA is TGTGCCAGCAGTCTCCGACAGGGAAGTGAAAAACTGTTTTTT.

This chain joins TRBV10-3 and TRBJ2-7, with no clear D. The CDR3 runs to 11 residues. V was shortened by 6 bases and J by 4 bases, with 7 bases between the two germline ends. Germline-derived CDR1 and CDR2 are ENHRY and SYGVKD. For the CDR3, the DNA is TGTGCCATCAGATACAATTACGAGCAGTACTTC. Protein product: CAIRYNYEQYF.

This chain uses TRBV6-6 with TRBJ1-6, with D maybe TRBD1 (5 bases). Germline CDR1 and CDR2: MNHNY and SVGAGI (reference sequence). Trimming shortened V by 8 bases and J by 10 bases, and 30 bases separated the two germline ends. The CDR3 spans 18 residues. This CDR3 is CASGDRQGRPFWSSPLHF. The CDR3 coding sequence is TGTGCCAGCGGTGACCGCCAGGGCAGGCCTTTCTGGAGCTCACCCCTCCACTTT.

This clonotype was found a few times. The V and J genes are TRBV2 and TRBJ1-1; weak D call: TRBD1 (5 bases). Trimming took off 7 bases at V and 1 base at J, with 16 bases between the two ends. Germline assignment: CDR1 SNHLY and CDR2 FYNNEI. The CDR3 is 15 amino acids. The CDR3 is CASNRPPDRNTEAFF. Here the CDR3 DNA reads TGTGCCAGCAATAGGCCACCCGACAGGAACACTGAAGCTTTCTTT.

This clonotype was detected only a few times. The chain is built from TRBV7-9 and TRBJ2-5; a possible D gene is TRBD1 (6 bases). This CDR3 is built from 14 residues. The germline V gene has CDR1 SEHNR and CDR2 FQNEAQ (reference sequence). Trimming removed 5 bases from V and 2 bases from J, with 12 bases in between. CDR3 DNA: TGTGCCAGCAGCCACGACAGGCTTCAAGAGACCCAGTACTTC. It translates to CASSHDRLQETQYF. The whole variable domain, remainder taken from reference TRBV7-9 and TRBJ2-5, is DTGVSQNPRHKITKRGQNVTFRCDPISEHNRLYWYRQTLGQGPEFLTYFQNEAQLEKSRLLSDRFSAERPKGSFSTLEIQRTEQGDSAMYLCASSHDRLQETQYFGPGTRLLVL.

This clonotype was recorded at least ten times. This chain joins TRBV7-2 and TRBJ1-6; 9 positions match TRBD1. The CDR3 consists of 16 residues. The J segment lost 3 bases and the V segment lost 5 bases, leaving 5 bases of the junction unmatched. The germline V gene has CDR1 SGHTA and CDR2 FQGNSA. CDR3 in amino acids: CASSTGQGIYNSPLHF. The CDR3 DNA sequence: TGTGCCAGCAGCACCGGACAGGGGATCTATAATTCACCCCTCCACTTT.

This clonotype was picked up many times. The gene calls are TRBV29-1 and TRBJ1-1, with TRBD1 matching over 7 bases. Germline trimming cut 6 bases from V and 1 base from J; bases unmatched to any gene: 8. Per germline, CDR1 SQVTM and CDR2 ANQGSEA. This CDR3 is built from 14 residues. This CDR3 reads CSVTGARPNTEAFF. The CDR3 DNA reads TGCAGCGTCACAGGGGCGCGACCGAACACTGAAGCTTTCTTT.

This clonotype appeared many times. The J gene is TRBJ2-1, the V gene TRBV27, with D perhaps TRBD2 (5 bases). The CDR3 totals 15 residues. V lost 1 base to trimming and J lost 2 bases, with 9 bases between them. Germline lookup yields CDR1 MNHEY and CDR2 SMNVEV (reference sequence). Written as DNA, the CDR3 is TGTGCCAGCAGTTTATTCGGGGAACCCTACAATGAGCAGTTCTTC. This sequence encodes CASSLFGEPYNEQFF.

This clonotype was picked up a small number of times. The V gene is TRBV29-1, the J gene TRBJ1-1, with D possibly being TRBD1 (6 bases). CDR1 and CDR2 from the germline V gene are SQVTM and ANQGSEA. Trimming removed 7 bases from V and 2 bases from J, with 14 bases in between. The CDR3 is made up of 13 amino acids. CDR3 sequence (DNA): TGCAGCGGCGGCAGGACAGATAACACTGAAGCTTTCTTT. It specifies CSGGRTDNTEAFF.